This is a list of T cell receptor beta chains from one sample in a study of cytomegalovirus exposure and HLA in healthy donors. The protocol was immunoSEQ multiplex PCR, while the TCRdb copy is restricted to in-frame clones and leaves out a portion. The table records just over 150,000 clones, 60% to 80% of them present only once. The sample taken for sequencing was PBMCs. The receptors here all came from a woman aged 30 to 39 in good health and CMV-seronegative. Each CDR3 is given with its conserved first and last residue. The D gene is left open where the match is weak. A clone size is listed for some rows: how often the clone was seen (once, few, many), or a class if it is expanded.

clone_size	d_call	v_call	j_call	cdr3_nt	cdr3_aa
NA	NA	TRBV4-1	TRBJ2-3	TGCGCCAGCAGCCAAGATCCGGGGGGCACAGATACGCAGTATTTT	CASSQDPGGTDTQYF
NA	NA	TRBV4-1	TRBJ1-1	TGCGCCAGCAGCCAAGATGACTTTTTGAACACTGAAGCTTTCTTT	CASSQDDFLNTEAFF
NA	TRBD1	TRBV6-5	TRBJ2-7	TGTGCCAGCAGTTCCAAGAGACAGGGCCTAGGCTACGAGCAGTACTTC	CASSSKRQGLGYEQYF
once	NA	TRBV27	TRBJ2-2	TGTGCCAGCATGGGACTGCCAACCGGGGAGCTGTTTTTT	CASMGLPTGELFF
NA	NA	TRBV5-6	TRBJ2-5	TGTGCCAGCAGCTTGGCCCCGTACCAAGAGACCCAGTACTTC	CASSLAPYQETQYF
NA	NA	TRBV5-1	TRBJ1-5	TGCGCCAGCAGCCCGGGCGAGGGTCGACAGCCCCAGCATTTT	CASSPGEGRQPQHF
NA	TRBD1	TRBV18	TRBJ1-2	TGTGCCAGCTCTGACAGGGGACTCTATGGCTACACCTTC	CASSDRGLYGYTF
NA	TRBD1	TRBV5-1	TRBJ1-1	TGCGCCAGCCAGGACAGGGGGAGAGGATACACTGAAGCTTTCTTT	CASQDRGRGYTEAFF
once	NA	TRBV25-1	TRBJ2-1	TGTGCCAGCAGTGAGCGGGACAGTCTCTCCTACAATGAGCAGTTCTTC	CASSERDSLSYNEQFF
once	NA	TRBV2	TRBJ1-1	TGTGCCAGCAGCTATACAGGGTCCAACACTGAAGCTTTCTTT	CASSYTGSNTEAFF
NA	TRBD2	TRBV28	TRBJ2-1	TGTGCCAGCAGTTACCCCAGCGGGGGGGTCTACAATGAGCAGTTCTTC	CASSYPSGGVYNEQFF
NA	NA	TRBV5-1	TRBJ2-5	TGCGCCAGCAGCTTTGGCGCGGGGGCCGGGGAGACCCAGTACTTC	CASSFGAGAGETQYF
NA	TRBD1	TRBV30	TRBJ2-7	TGTGCCTGGAGTCGGACAGGGGTGCACTTC	CAWSRTGVHF
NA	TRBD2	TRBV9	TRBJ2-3	TGTGCCAGCAGCGCCCTCGGACTAGCGGGCACAGATACGCAGTATTTT	CASSALGLAGTDTQYF
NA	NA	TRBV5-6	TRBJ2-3	TGTGCCAGCAGCTACGGCTTTAGCTTGGATACGCAGTATTTT	CASSYGFSLDTQYF
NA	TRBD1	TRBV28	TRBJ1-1	TGTGCCAGCAGTTTAACCGGAAGGGGGCAGACTGAAGCTTTCTTT	CASSLTGRGQTEAFF
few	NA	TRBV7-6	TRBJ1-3	TGTGCCAGCAGCTCGGCTCCCCCGGGTCCCAGCTCTGGAAACACCATATATTTT	CASSSAPPGPSSGNTIYF
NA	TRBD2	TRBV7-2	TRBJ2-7	TGTGCCAGCAGCTCTTTGGGACTAGCGGGCGAGCAGTACTTC	CASSSLGLAGEQYF
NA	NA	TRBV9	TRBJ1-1	TGTGCCAGCAGCGTACAGGGTTCGGATACTGAAGCTTTCTTT	CASSVQGSDTEAFF
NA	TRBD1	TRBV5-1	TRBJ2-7	TGCGCCAGCAGCTTTAGCAGGGGGCCCTCCTACGAGCAGTACTTC	CASSFSRGPSYEQYF
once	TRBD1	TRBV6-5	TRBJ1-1	TGTGCCAGCAGTCGGGACAGGGCGGCCGGGGAAGCTTTCTTT	CASSRDRAAGEAFF
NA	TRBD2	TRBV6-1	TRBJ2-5	TGTGCCAGCAGTGAAGCTCGGACTAGCGGGGGAGCCACAAGTAAGGAGACCCAGTACTTC	CASSEARTSGGATSKETQYF
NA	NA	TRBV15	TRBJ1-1	TGTGCCACCAGCCTACCCCTCGGGACAAATCTAAACACTGAAGCTTTCTTT	CATSLPLGTNLNTEAFF
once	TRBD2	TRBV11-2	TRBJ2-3	TGTGCCAGCAGCTTTGGACCGGGACTAGCGGGACCCAGCACAGATACGCAGTATTTT	CASSFGPGLAGPSTDTQYF
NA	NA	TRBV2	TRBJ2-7	TGTGCCAGCAGTAGAGGAGGGTTAGGCGAGCAGTACTTC	CASSRGGLGEQYF
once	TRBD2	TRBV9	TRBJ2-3	TGTGCCAGCAGCCCCGGGACTAGCGGGGGGGATACGCAGTATTTT	CASSPGTSGGDTQYF
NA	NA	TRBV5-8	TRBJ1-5	TGTGCCAGCAGCCTGGGGGGGGTAGGGTATCCCCAGCATTTT	CASSLGGVGYPQHF
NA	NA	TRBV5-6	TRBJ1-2	TGTGCCAGCACCCCGGGAGGGTTCCACTATGGCTACACCTTC	CASTPGGFHYGYTF